What follows are 16 T cell receptor beta chains derived from one specimen sequenced in a study of identifying expanded T cells in peripheral blood. The data were produced by immunoSEQ multiplex PCR, yet TCRdb's version contains in-frame clones alone and is incomplete. The sample lists about 58,000 clones; around 90% were seen once. The material sequenced was blood. These receptors were collected from a person between 18 and 70 years old in good health.

As DNA, the CDR3 is TGTGCCAGTCAGGCGGGTTCTGGAAACACCATATATTTT. Protein: CASQAGSGNTIYF. The chain couples TRBV19 to TRBJ1-3; D remains ambiguous. The germline V and J ends were trimmed by 8 bases and 1 base, with 9 bases remaining between them. The CDR3 has 13 amino acids. Per the germline V gene, CDR1 is LNHDA and CDR2 is SQIVND (reference sequence).

The chain uses TRBV29-1 and TRBJ1-4; possibly TRBD1 for D (6 bases). CDR1 and CDR2 (germline): SQVTM, ANQGSEA. This CDR3 comprises 13 residues. Between the trimmed V and J ends, which lost 4 bases and 7 bases, there was a span of 13 bases. CDR3 sequence reads: CSVGVTQGEKLFF. The CDR3 coding sequence is TGCAGCGTTGGGGTGACACAGGGTGAAAAACTGTTTTTT.

The chain has TRBV2 and TRBJ1-2, with TRBD1 as a possible D gene (6 bases). The CDR3 has 13 amino acids. V shed 6 bases and J shed 4 bases, with 12 bases lying between them. Germline lookup yields CDR1 SNHLY and CDR2 FYNNEI. The CDR3 sequence: CASSQGGPYGYTF. In DNA form, the CDR3 reads TGTGCCAGCAGCCAAGGGGGTCCCTATGGCTACACCTTC.

V gene TRBV21-1 combines with J gene TRBJ2-1; the table's D call, TRBD2, was not checked against the DNA. TRBV21-1 is recorded as a pseudogene. There are 15 residues in the CDR3. The CDR3 DNA is TGTGCCAGCAGCACATCACTAGAGGTACACAATGAGCAGTTCTTC. It codes for CASSTSLEVHNEQFF.

This clone appeared a single time. The rearrangement links TRBV23-1 to TRBJ1-5, with 7 positions matching TRBD1. TRBV23-1 counts as an open reading frame of uncertain function. V lost 4 bases, J lost 1 base, and 4 bases stayed unmatched. The length of the CDR3 is 15 residues. CDR3 DNA: TGCGCCAGCAGTCGCCCGGGACAGAGCAATCAGCCCCAGCATTTT. This gives the protein CASSRPGQSNQPQHF.

V and J are TRBV7-6 and TRBJ1-5; D is possibly TRBD1 (6 bases). Germline V gene data show CDR1 as SGHVS and CDR2 as FNYEAQ. The CDR3 length is 18 residues. V was pared by 3 bases and J by 4 bases, with 22 bases between. CDR3 nucleotides: TGTGCCAGCAGCTTGAGGCCCTCGACAGGCAACAATAATCAGCCCCAGCATTTT. This translates into CASSLRPSTGNNNQPQHF.

The chain uses TRBV5-5 and TRBJ2-7, with no clear D. From germline, CDR1 is SGHKS and CDR2 YYEKEE (reference sequence). V lost 2 bases, J lost 1 base, and 7 bases lay in between. This CDR3 has 13 residues. This CDR3 is CASSFLLSYEQYF. The DNA of the CDR3 is TGTGCCAGCAGCTTCCTCCTTTCCTACGAGCAGTACTTC.

V is TRBV19 and J is TRBJ2-5, with TRBD2 matching over 8 bases. V dropped 5 bases and J dropped 13; count of bases not matched to a gene: 12. The germline V gene has CDR1 LNHDA and CDR2 SQIVND (reference sequence). The CDR3 has 13 residues. The CDR3 DNA sequence: TGTGCCAGTAGTCCGGAACGGGAGGGCCGTTTGTACTTC. Amino acid sequence: CASSPEREGRLYF.

The rearrangement uses TRBV4-1 and TRBJ2-3; D gene uncertain. This CDR3 has 15 residues. From germline, CDR1 is MGHRA and CDR2 YSYEKL. V lost 1 base and J lost 0, with 8 bases in between. The CDR3 nucleotides read TGCGCCAGCAGCCAAGTTGGGGTTAGCACAGATACGCAGTATTTT. Amino acid sequence: CASSQVGVSTDTQYF.

V usage is TRBV15 and J usage is TRBJ1-1; no clear D. V was cut by 1 base and J by 0 bases, with 18 bases left in between. The CDR3 extends over 18 amino acids. CDR1 is LNHNV, CDR2 YYDKDF, per germline (reference sequence). The CDR3 here is CATSRARGFRELNTEAFF. The CDR3 DNA is TGTGCCACCAGCAGAGCCCGTGGTTTTCGTGAATTGAACACTGAAGCTTTCTTT. The full variable domain, in which reference TRBV15 and TRBJ1-1 provide the parts outside the CDR3, is DAMVIQNPRYQVTQFGKPVTLSCSQTLNHNVMYWYQQKSSQAPKLLFHYYDKDFNNEADTPDNFQSRRPNTSFCFLDIRSPGLGDTAMYLCATSRARGFRELNTEAFFGQGTRLTVV.

This chain connects TRBV5-6 to TRBJ2-7; 9 positions match TRBD2. CDR1 and CDR2 (germline): SGHDT, YYEEEE. Trimming cost V 0 bases and J 3 bases; bases outside gene matches: 4. This CDR3 contains 15 residues. DNA for the CDR3: TGTGCCAGCAGCTTGGCCGGGACTAGCCACTACGAGCAGTACTTC. Its protein is CASSLAGTSHYEQYF.

The V and J genes are TRBV10-3 and TRBJ2-7, with D possibly being TRBD2 (5 bases). Trimming cost V 4 bases and J 6 bases, with 7 bases left between them. This CDR3 spans 11 amino acids. CDR1 and CDR2 from the germline V gene are ENHRY and SYGVKD. The chain's CDR3 is CAISGGSEQYF. In DNA form, the CDR3 reads TGTGCCATCAGTGGCGGGTCCGAGCAGTACTTC.

The rearrangement joins TRBV6-6 to TRBJ1-5; 7 bases are shared with TRBD1. The V and J ends lost 6 bases and 4 bases, in that order; junction bases with no gene match: 6. This CDR3 is built from 14 residues. CDR1 is MNHNY, CDR2 SVGAGI, per germline (reference sequence). CDR3 region: CASRSTGPNQPQHF. CDR3 in DNA: TGTGCCAGCAGATCGACAGGGCCTAATCAGCCCCAGCATTTT.

The chain uses TRBV19 and TRBJ2-1; 11 bases line up with TRBD2. The CDR3 runs 19 residues. Trimming at V came to 1 base and at J to 3 bases, leaving 11 bases not matched to a gene. Looked up from germline, CDR1 is LNHDA and CDR2 is SQIVND (reference sequence). The CDR3 loop is CASSIVAPRGTSGYNEQFF. CDR3 DNA: TGTGCCAGTAGTATAGTTGCCCCCCGCGGGACTAGCGGCTACAATGAGCAGTTCTTC.

The J gene is TRBJ2-5, the V gene TRBV15; D uncertain. Germline V gene data show CDR1 as LNHNV and CDR2 as YYDKDF (reference sequence). The CDR3 has 13 residues. The V gene lost 0 bases and the J gene lost 7 bases, with 9 bases spanning the gap. The CDR3 nucleotides read TGTGCCACCAGCAGAGATGGGCTGTGGACCCAGTACTTC. It encodes CATSRDGLWTQYF.

This clone is a singleton in its sample. Other DNA sequences from this sample encode an identical CDR3 as well. The chain joins TRBV19 to TRBJ2-3; 8 positions agree with TRBD2. Germline loops: CDR1 LNHDA, CDR2 SQIVND (reference sequence). This CDR3 spans 14 amino acids. V lost 3 bases and J lost 1; bases outside the gene matches: 0. The CDR3 nucleotides are TGTGCCAGTAGTATCGGGGGGGGCACAGATACGCAGTATTTT. Its protein is CASSIGGGTDTQYF.